The entry below gives a single T cell receptor beta chain sequence along with its context. Sorting that relied on CD45RO/CCR7/CD25/CD127/CD95/CD27 yielded CD4+ naive, central memory, regulatory and stem cell-like memory cells. This entry comes from a study of beta chain features in type 1 diabetes. Expressed TCRB transcripts were sequenced, since all the RNA that had been isolated was reverse transcribed. Clones were sequenced by immunoSEQ multiplex PCR, and TCRdb holds only the in-frame ones, with some missing. The sample lists around 160,000 clones; about 51% were seen once. The germline V gene encodes CDR1 SEHNR and CDR2 FQNEAQ (reference sequence). This CDR3 has 16 amino acids. V was shortened by 5 bases and J by 2 bases, with 16 bases between the two germline ends.

The V gene is TRBV7-9, the J gene TRBJ2-4; tentative D call: TRBD2 (6 bases). The specimen sequenced was Tregs from blood. The clonotype comes from a man aged 18 to 35 in good health. The CDR3 DNA reads as TGTGCCAGCAGCCACCAGTCGGGGGATCCCAAAAACATTCAGTACTTC. Amino acids: CASSHQSGDPKNIQYF.